The next 14 T cell receptor beta chains were all read from a single sample in a study of PD-L1 blockade in urothelial cancer. Time point indicated: pretreatment peripheral blood. Profiling relied on immunoSEQ multiplex PCR, and the TCRdb table lists in-frame clones only, not all of them. This sample has 56,000 or so clones, with over 75% found just once. Sequencing was performed on PBMCs, taken around atezolizumab (anti-PD-L1) treatment. The receptors were sampled from a man in his 70s with urothelial cancer.

The chain carries TRBV4-1 and TRBJ2-7; 8 bases fit TRBD1. CDR3 size: 15 residues. The V and J ends lost 0 bases and 1 base, in that order; junction bases with no gene match: 2. Germline V lookup: CDR1 MGHRA, CDR2 YSYEKL. CDR3 DNA: TGCGCCAGCAGCCAAGAGGGGACAGGTTCCTACGAGCAGTACTTC. Protein sequence: CASSQEGTGSYEQYF.

A single count supports this clone. V gene TRBV2 combines with J gene TRBJ2-5; TRBD2 is a possible D gene (6 bases). The CDR3 length is 13 residues. Germline V lookup: CDR1 SNHLY, CDR2 FYNNEI. The V end was cut by 8 bases, the J end by 1 base, with 11 bases between. CDR3 loop: CASRRDAQETQYF. In nucleotides, the CDR3 is TGTGCCAGCCGGCGGGACGCCCAAGAGACCCAGTACTTC.

This sequence joins TRBV10-2 and TRBJ2-2; tentative D call: TRBD1 (5 bases). The V and J ends lost 6 bases and 1 base respectively, with 12 bases between them. The CDR3 loop spans 15 amino acids. CDR1 is WSHSY, CDR2 SAAADI, per germline. CDR3 bases: TGCGCCAGCAGGAGAGACAGACTGAACACCGGGGAGCTGTTTTTT. The encoded protein is CASRRDRLNTGELFF.

This chain connects TRBV6-6 to TRBJ2-2; 10 bases align to TRBD1. Germline V CDR1 and CDR2: MNHNY, SVGAGI (reference sequence). V was pared by 7 bases and J by 5 bases, with 7 bases of the junction left unmatched. The CDR3 covers 15 residues. The CDR3, as DNA: TGTGCCAGCAATTGGGACAGGGGAGGAACCGGGGAGCTGTTTTTT. Protein product: CASNWDRGGTGELFF.

The chain is built from TRBV4-2 and TRBJ1-2, with 9 bases that match TRBD1. The V segment lost 4 bases and the J segment 3 bases; nucleotides outside the gene matches: 3. Germline loops: CDR1 LGHNA, CDR2 YNFKEQ. The CDR3 is 14 residues long. CDR3 residues: CASSRDRGDYGYTF. The CDR3 nucleotides are TGTGCCAGCAGCCGCGACAGGGGGGACTATGGCTACACCTTC.

V gene TRBV19 combines with J gene TRBJ1-1, with D maybe TRBD1 (6 bases). Trimming removed 3 bases from V and 9 bases from J, with 14 bases in between. The CDR3 contains 13 residues. CDR1 LNHDA and CDR2 SQIVND come from the germline V gene (reference sequence). CDR3 region: CASSILDSEKAFF. The CDR3 nucleotides read TGTGCCAGTAGTATTCTGGACAGCGAGAAAGCTTTCTTT. The full variable domain, rest sourced from reference TRBV19 and TRBJ1-1, is DGGITQSPKYLFRKEGQNVTLSCEQNLNHDAMYWYRQDPGQGLRLIYYSQIVNDFQKGDIAEGYSVSREKKESFPLTVTSAQKNPTAFYLCASSILDSEKAFFGQGTRLTVV.

This CDR3 is CASREWTMNTEAFF. CDR3 bases: TGTGCCAGCAGGGAATGGACAATGAACACTGAAGCTTTCTTT. The rearrangement links TRBV6-5 to TRBJ1-1, with D tentatively TRBD1 (5 bases). In germline, CDR1 is MNHEY, CDR2 SVGAGI. The length of the CDR3 is 14 residues. With 6 bases removed from V and 0 bases from J, the gap between germline ends came to 11 bases.

CDR3 bases: TGTGCCAGCAGCCGAGGTGGGGCCCACACAGATACGCAGTATTTT. The encoded protein is CASSRGGAHTDTQYF. The chain combines TRBV9 with TRBJ2-3; a weak D match, TRBD1 (5 bases). Deletions cut 4 bases from V and 2 bases from J, with 14 bases between. Germline V gene sequence: CDR1 SGDLS, CDR2 YYNGEE. The CDR3 length is 15 residues.

V is TRBV7-9 and J is TRBJ1-1; tentative D call: TRBD1 (5 bases). CDR1 is SEHNR, CDR2 FQNEAQ, per germline (reference sequence). V was shortened by 5 bases and J by 3 bases, with 7 bases between the two germline ends. CDR3 size: 12 residues. The DNA of the CDR3 is TGTGCCAGCAGCCAACAGGACACTGAAGCTTTCTTT. It codes for CASSQQDTEAFF.

The V gene is TRBV28, the J gene TRBJ2-2, with 7 bases lining up with TRBD2. Unmatched junction bases numbered 8, after V lost 4 bases and J lost 0 bases. Germline assignment: CDR1 MDHEN and CDR2 SYDVKM. The CDR3 is 17 amino acids. CDR3 residues: CASSYGLADANTGELFF. CDR3 nucleotides: TGTGCCAGCAGTTACGGGCTAGCGGACGCGAACACCGGGGAGCTGTTTTTT.

V is TRBV14 and J is TRBJ2-5; 10 positions match TRBD1. The germline gives CDR1 SGHDN, CDR2 FVKESK. CDR3 length equals 14 residues. J was trimmed by 4 bases and V by 3 bases; bases with no gene match: 2. The chain's CDR3 is CASSQTGGSETQYF. The CDR3 bases are TGTGCCAGCAGCCAGACAGGGGGCTCAGAGACCCAGTACTTC.

This clone turned up a few times. DNA for the CDR3: TGTGCCAGCAGCTCGGGACTAGCGGGAGGGGAGCAGTACTTC. Protein: CASSSGLAGGEQYF. This chain connects TRBV7-9 to TRBJ2-7; 16 bases align to TRBD2. V shed 4 bases and J 7 bases; nucleotides not matched to a gene: 1. Germline CDR1 and CDR2: SEHNR and FQNEAQ (reference sequence). The CDR3 contains 14 residues.

This clone occurred a few times. CDR3 residues: CASSPRARSYEQYF. In DNA form, the CDR3 reads TGTGCCAGCAGCCCGAGGGCCAGGAGCTACGAGCAGTACTTC. This rearrangement joins TRBV7-2 to TRBJ2-7, with a tentative D call TRBD2 (5 bases). This CDR3 is built from 14 residues. Between the trimmed V and J ends, which lost 5 bases and 3 bases, there was a span of 14 bases. Per germline, CDR1 SGHTA and CDR2 FQGNSA.

The chain combines TRBV5-1 with TRBJ2-3, with 11 bases that match TRBD2. Germline V gene data show CDR1 as SGHRS and CDR2 as YFSETQ. The CDR3 is made up of 14 amino acids. With V trimmed by 3 bases and J by 5 bases, 2 bases remained unmatched. The CDR3 is CASSSLAGEDTQYF. The DNA for the CDR3 is TGCGCCAGCAGCTCACTAGCGGGAGAAGATACGCAGTATTTT.